This T cell receptor (beta chain) emerged from a study of shared clonotypes between healthy human individuals. The V gene lost 9 bases and the J gene lost 0 bases, with 11 bases spanning the gap. This CDR3 spans 14 amino acids. Per germline, CDR1 LNHDA and CDR2 SQIVND (reference sequence). Recent acute infections and vaccinations were absent in the healthy HIV-negative adult donors. The authors ran the assay at deep level. Source study methods: ImmunoSEQ only sent back junction sequences with no quality scores, so filtering was done differently. The repertoire was sequenced with immunoSEQ multiplex PCR; TCRdb's copy has only in-frame clones and lacks some. The V and J calls and clone size were taken over from that table, and D and trimming were inferred from the DNA. The data hold about 2.4 million clones, with just over 90% observed a single time.

The sequence was obtained from a man aged 18 to 30 in good health. Sequences were obtained from naive CD4+ T cells sorted from blood. Noted subset: CD45RA+ positively selected. The chain has TRBV19 and TRBJ1-4, with D unclear. The CDR3 nucleotides read TGTGCCAGCAAGGACGGGCCAACTAATGAAAAACTGTTTTTT. Its protein is CASKDGPTNEKLFF.